This T cell receptor beta chain came from a study of cytomegalovirus exposure and HLA in healthy donors. Overall study context: The roughly 120 validation repertoires, a later analysis reported, used the same platform as the approximately 650 first-cohort repertoires.

The CDR3 covers 16 residues. Germline CDR1 MNHNY, CDR2 SVGAGI (reference sequence). The V and J ends lost 7 bases and 6 bases respectively, with 22 bases between them. Study observations and caveats: The study designated roughly 150 TCR beta chains cytomegalovirus-associated. In a later analysis, first-cohort TCR clusters were found to tend to co-occur in the roughly 120 validation repertoires.

The donors formed part of the roughly 110-subject validation cohort, distinct from the approximately 630-subject first cohort. On this clone: What it binds is not known.

TCRdb keeps only in-frame clones here, not all; method: immunoSEQ multiplex PCR. The sample has 80,000 to 100,000 clones, around 85% seen once. Source material: PBMCs. This clonotype was sampled from a woman aged 25 to 39 in good health and CMV-seronegative. The chain uses TRBV6-6 and TRBJ2-1; D possibly corresponds to TRBD2 (5 bases). DNA of the CDR3: TGTGCCAGCACTCCTCTGTTTCGGGATAAGGTCAATGAGCAGTTCTTC. It specifies CASTPLFRDKVNEQFF.